These T cell receptor beta chains were read from a single sample in a study of blood T cell repertoires in COVID-19. TCRdb's copy holds only in-frame clones and misses some; the assay was immunoSEQ multiplex PCR. The sample has 180,000 or so clones, approximately 80% seen once. The source material was PBMCs or T cells enriched from blood (not recorded which). Every receptor here comes from a man in his 60s who had been exposed to COVID-19. Each CDR3 is given with its conserved first and last residue. A D gene is named only where the DNA matches it firmly. Part of the rows lack a size; the others show once, few, many or a class for expanded clones.

TRBJ1-1 | . | TRBD1 | TRBV28 | TGTGCCAGCAGTCCGGGACAGGGGTTGGGCACTGAAGCTTTCTTT | CASSPGQGLGTEAFF
TRBJ1-3 | . | . | TRBV15 | TGTGCCACCAGGCAAGGGGCGGGGGGAAACACCATATATTTT | CATRQGAGGNTIYF
TRBJ2-5 | . | . | TRBV6-6 | TGTGCCAGCAGTTACTCGTTGGCGGGATTACAAGAGACCCAGTACTTC | CASSYSLAGLQETQYF
TRBJ2-7 | . | . | TRBV21-1 | TGTGCCAGCAGCACTAGGGGGACGGAGCAGTACTTC | CASSTRGTEQYF
TRBJ2-1 | . | . | TRBV5-1 | TGCGCCAGCAGCTTGGCGTCGTCCAGAACCTACAATGAGCAGTTCTTC | CASSLASSRTYNEQFF
TRBJ2-1 | . | . | TRBV2 | TGTGCCAGCAGTGAACTGCAGGGGGGACTGGGTGAGCAGTTCTTC | CASSELQGGLGEQFF
TRBJ2-2 | . | . | TRBV9 | TGTGCCAGCAGCGAGGCCCCCGTGGGAGGCGGGTCCGGGGAGCTGTTTTTT | CASSEAPVGGGSGELFF
TRBJ2-1 | . | TRBD2 | TRBV7-7 | TGTGCCAGCAGCTTAATTGCCGGGACTAGCGGGAGGGGCTCGAATGAGCAGTTCTTC | CASSLIAGTSGRGSNEQFF
TRBJ2-7 | . | . | TRBV6-2/TRBV6-3 | TGTGCCAGCAGTGACGGCGGCCGCTACGAGCAGTACTTC | CASSDGGRYEQYF
TRBJ2-2 | few | . | TRBV5-1 | TGCGCCAGCAGCTTGGACGGGAACACCGGGGAGCTGTTTTTT | CASSLDGNTGELFF
TRBJ1-3 | . | . | TRBV6-5 | TGTGCCAGCAGTTCCCCCGGAACGGCAGGGAAAAGCACCATATATTTT | CASSSPGTAGKSTIYF
TRBJ2-5 | . | TRBD1 | TRBV29-1 | TGCAGCGTTTTAGGACAGGGAGAAGAGACCCAGTACTTC | CSVLGQGEETQYF
TRBJ2-7 | . | . | TRBV28 | TGTGCCAGCAGTCCCGTGGGCGAGAGCTACGAGCAGTACTTC | CASSPVGESYEQYF
TRBJ1-5 | . | . | TRBV15 | TGTGCCACCGGGTTTGGGGCCAGCGGCAATCAGCCCCAGCATTTT | CATGFGASGNQPQHF
TRBJ2-3 | . | . | TRBV11-2 | TGTGCCAGCAGCTCGGCGGGCACCCTTCTCACAGATACGCAGTATTTT | CASSSAGTLLTDTQYF
TRBJ1-2 | . | . | TRBV28 | TGTGCCAGCAGTTTTCCTAGGAGCCTCTATGGCTACACCTTC | CASSFPRSLYGYTF
TRBJ2-1 | . | . | TRBV21-1 | TGTGCCAGCAGCGCCTCCAAGACTAGCGGGACTCGGTTCTTC | CASSASKTSGTRFF
TRBJ2-4 | . | . | TRBV21-1 | TGTGCCAGCAGCAACGGACAGGGCGACATTCAGTACTTC | CASSNGQGDIQYF
TRBJ2-1 | . | . | TRBV30 | TGTGCCTGGAGCCCGGGAGAGTCTTCCTACAATGAGCAGTTCTTC | CAWSPGESSYNEQFF
TRBJ1-4 | . | . | TRBV11-2 | TGTGCCAGCAGCTTACGGAGGGGAAGAGAAAAACTGTTTTTT | CASSLRRGREKLFF
TRBJ1-5 | . | . | TRBV11-2 | TGTGCCAGCAGCTTGATGTCAGGCCTAAATCAGCCCCAGCATTTT | CASSLMSGLNQPQHF
TRBJ2-3 | . | TRBD2 | TRBV3-1/TRBV3-2 | TGTGCCAGCAGCCAAGAGTTAACTAGCGGGAGTCCCAGCACAGATACGCAGTATTTT | CASSQELTSGSPSTDTQYF
TRBJ2-2 | . | . | TRBV9 | TGTGCCAGCAGCGTAGGTGCAGGGCTGGGCGGGGAGCTGTTTTTT | CASSVGAGLGGELFF